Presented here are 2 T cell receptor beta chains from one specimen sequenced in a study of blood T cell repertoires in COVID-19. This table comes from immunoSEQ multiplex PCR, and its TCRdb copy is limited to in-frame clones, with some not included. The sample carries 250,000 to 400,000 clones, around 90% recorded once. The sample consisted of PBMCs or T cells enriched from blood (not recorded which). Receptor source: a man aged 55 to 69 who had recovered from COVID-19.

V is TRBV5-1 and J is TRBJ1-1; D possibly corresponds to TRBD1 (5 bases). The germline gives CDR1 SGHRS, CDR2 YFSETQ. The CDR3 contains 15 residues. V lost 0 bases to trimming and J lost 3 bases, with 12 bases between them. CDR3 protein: CASSLAGRVDTEAFF. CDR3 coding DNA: TGCGCCAGCAGCTTGGCTGGCAGGGTTGACACTGAAGCTTTCTTT.

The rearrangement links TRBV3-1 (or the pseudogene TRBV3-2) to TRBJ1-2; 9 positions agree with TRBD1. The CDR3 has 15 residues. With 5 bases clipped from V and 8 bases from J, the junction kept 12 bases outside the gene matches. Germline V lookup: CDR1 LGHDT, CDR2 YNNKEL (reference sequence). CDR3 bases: TGTGCCAGCAGCAACGCCGGGACAGGGCCTTGGGGCTACACCTTC. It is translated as CASSNAGTGPWGYTF.